These T cell receptor beta chains were read from a single sample in a study of OX40 agonist ivuxolimab in advanced cancers. The assay was immunoSEQ multiplex PCR, and TCRdb's table has in-frame clones only and misses some. The sample has 92,000 or so clones, about 84% seen once. The source was CD4+ or CD8+ T cells sorted from blood, collected in a trial of the OX40 agonist ivuxolimab. These receptors all stem from an adult with an advanced solid tumor such as melanoma, head and neck, liver or kidney cancer. The CDR3 runs from the conserved cysteine through the conserved F or W. Each record gives: J gene, V gene, D gene, CDR3 DNA, CDR3 protein. A D gene is named only where the DNA matches it firmly.

J: TRBJ2-7
V: TRBV5-4
D: NA
DNA: TGTGCCAGCAGCTTGGGGGGACGTAGCTACGAGCAGTACTTC
CDR3: CASSLGGRSYEQYF

J: TRBJ1-5
V: TRBV12-5
D: NA
DNA: TGTGCTAGTGGTTTGGGTACAGGGACGGGTCAGCCCCAGCATTTT
CDR3: CASGLGTGTGQPQHF

J: TRBJ2-4
V: TRBV12-1
D: NA
DNA: TGTGCCAGCAGCCCTCGGGACAGGGACTTCTCAAACATTCAGTACTTC
CDR3: CASSPRDRDFSNIQYF

J: TRBJ2-7
V: TRBV27
D: NA
DNA: TGTGCCAGCAGCACTCGGGCGGGGAGCTCCTACGAGCAGTACTTC
CDR3: CASSTRAGSSYEQYF

J: TRBJ1-2
V: TRBV12-5
D: TRBD1
DNA: TGTGCTCTTACAGGGACAGGGCCGCTCTATGGCTACACCTTC
CDR3: CALTGTGPLYGYTF

J: TRBJ2-3
V: TRBV5-4
D: TRBD2
DNA: TGTGCCAGCAGCTCAGAGCGGGGGGGTAGCACAGATACGCAGTATTTT
CDR3: CASSSERGGSTDTQYF

J: TRBJ2-7
V: TRBV7-2
D: TRBD2
DNA: TGTGCCAGCAGCTTACTTAGCGGGAGTCACGAGCAGTACTTC
CDR3: CASSLLSGSHEQYF

J: TRBJ2-1
V: TRBV5-1
D: TRBD2
DNA: TGCGCCAGCAGCTTTCTAGCGGGGGGACACAATGAGCAGTTCTTC
CDR3: CASSFLAGGHNEQFF

J: TRBJ2-7
V: TRBV7-9
D: TRBD1
DNA: TGTGCCAGCAGCTATAACAGGGGCTACGAGCAGTACTTC
CDR3: CASSYNRGYEQYF

J: TRBJ2-2
V: TRBV30
D: TRBD2
DNA: TGTGCCTGGAGTGTACCGGGACTAGCCCCCGGGGAGCTGTTTTTT
CDR3: CAWSVPGLAPGELFF

J: TRBJ2-6
V: TRBV30
D: NA
DNA: TGTGCCTGGAGCTCCGGGGCCAACGTCCTGACTTTC
CDR3: CAWSSGANVLTF